This T cell receptor (beta chain) derives from a study of cytomegalovirus exposure and HLA in healthy donors. Both 60 Vbeta primers and 13 Jbeta primers went into the PCR. Authors' data handling: Per a later analysis, the number of unique TCR beta chains was 75 million to 90 million, of which roughly 11 million were shared. Here immunoSEQ multiplex PCR was the method, and the copy in TCRdb shows in-frame clones only, minus some. Clone size and the V and J calls come from that table; the DNA yielded D and trimming. This table has 100,000 to 150,000 clones, approximately 83% appearing once. The CDR3 runs 14 residues. V was pared by 1 base and J by 1 base, with 5 bases between. Per the germline V gene, CDR1 is MNHEY and CDR2 is SMNVEV (reference sequence). Turning to this clone: No antigen is known for it.

Study observations and caveats: The authors enumerated 180 or so TCR beta chains as linked to cytomegalovirus.

The TCR comes from a girl aged 2-10 years in good health and CMV-seronegative. V usage is TRBV27 and J usage is TRBJ2-1; D call uncertain. Sequencing input: PBMCs. CDR3: CASSLWQSYNEQFF. CDR3 in DNA: TGTGCCAGCAGTTTATGGCAGTCCTACAATGAGCAGTTCTTC.